The 7 T cell receptor beta chains below were found in one sample sequenced in a study of T cells in Graves' hyperthyroidism and ophthalmopathy. It was RNA transcripts that yielded the amplified TCR beta CDR3 regions. RT-PCR in the first round (using the HTBI primer set) targeted the TCR CDR3. TCRdb re-called the multiplex PCR reads through MiXCR, storing one row per CDR3 protein. The sample contains about 550,000 distinct CDR3 sequences, around 20% of which appear only once. The sample consisted of blood. These receptor sequences come from a man in his late teens or twenties with Graves' hyperthyroidism.

This clonotype was recorded a few times. The V call is TRBV2, the J call TRBJ2-5, with 8 bases aligning to TRBD2. The CDR3 spans 13 residues. Germline V CDR1 and CDR2: SNHLY, FYNNEI. Unmatched junction bases numbered 3, after V lost 6 bases and J lost 3 bases. The CDR3: CASRDGGEETQYF. The CDR3 nucleotides are TGTGCCAGCAGAGACGGGGGGGAAGAGACCCAGTACTTC.

This chain joins TRBV28 and TRBJ1-5, with D possibly TRBD1 on 6 matching bases. The germline V and J ends were trimmed by 8 bases and 6 bases, with 14 bases remaining between them. The CDR3 spans 13 residues. Germline V gene sequence: CDR1 MDHEN, CDR2 SYDVKM. The CDR3: CASFTTGFQPQHF. CDR3 DNA: TGTGCCAGCTTTACTACAGGGTTTCAGCCCCAGCATTTT.

In its sample, this clonotype was seen many times. The chain recombines TRBV15 with TRBJ2-5; 7 bases match TRBD1. This CDR3 is 15 amino acids long. V was pared by 2 bases and J by 5 bases, with 8 bases of the junction left unmatched. Germline values: CDR1 LNHNV, CDR2 YYDKDF (reference sequence). CDR3 nucleotides: TGTGCCACCAGCAGACGGGACAGCCCCAGGGAGACCCAGTACTTC. Protein: CATSRRDSPRETQYF.

This clonotype was seen at least ten times. Written as DNA, the CDR3 is TGTGCTAGTGGTTCGACTAGCGGGGGCCCGAACACCGGGGAGCTGTTTTTT. It yields the protein CASGSTSGGPNTGELFF. The chain joins TRBV12-5 to TRBJ2-2, with 12 nucleotides matching TRBD2. CDR3 length equals 17 residues. Germline-derived CDR1 and CDR2 are LGHNT and FRNRAP. The trim removed 4 bases at V and 0 bases at J, leaving 3 bases unmatched.

This clonotype was detected ten times or more. J is TRBJ1-2 and V is TRBV12-3 or TRBV12-4; D unresolved. This CDR3 is 11 amino acids long. The V end was cut by 10 bases, the J end by 4 bases, with 10 bases between. CDR3 DNA: TGTGCCACCACCTGGGGCTATGGCTACACCTTC. Translating it yields CATTWGYGYTF.

At least ten counts were recorded for this clonotype. The chain combines TRBV12-3 or TRBV12-4 with TRBJ1-1, with a possible D match to TRBD1 (6 bases). CDR3 length equals 14 residues. Trimming took off 3 bases at V and 3 bases at J, with 11 bases between the two ends. CDR3 sequence (DNA): TGTGCCAGCAGTTTCTCTGGGGGCTACACTGAAGCTTTCTTT. The encoded protein is CASSFSGGYTEAFF.

This clonotype was recorded at least ten times. This chain uses TRBV6-5 with TRBJ1-5; 7 positions match TRBD1. The V gene end was trimmed by 2 bases and the J gene end by 16 bases; junction bases not matched to a gene: 14. The CDR3 has 14 residues. Germline V gives CDR1 MNHEY, CDR2 SVGAGI. The CDR3 nucleotides read TGTGCCAGCAGTTACCACAACGTGGGCGACAGGGCTCATTTT. Protein: CASSYHNVGDRAHF.